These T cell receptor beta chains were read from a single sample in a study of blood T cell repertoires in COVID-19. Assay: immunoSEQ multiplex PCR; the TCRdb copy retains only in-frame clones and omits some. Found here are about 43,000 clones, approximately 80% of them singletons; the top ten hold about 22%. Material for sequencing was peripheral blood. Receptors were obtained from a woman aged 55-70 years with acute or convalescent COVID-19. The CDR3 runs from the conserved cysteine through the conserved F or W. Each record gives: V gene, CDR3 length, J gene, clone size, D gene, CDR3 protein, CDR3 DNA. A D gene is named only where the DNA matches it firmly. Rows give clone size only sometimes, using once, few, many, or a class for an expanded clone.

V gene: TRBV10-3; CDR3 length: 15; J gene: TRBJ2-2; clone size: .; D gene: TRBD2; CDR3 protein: CAIKPGGADTGELFF; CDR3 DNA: TGTGCCATCAAGCCCGGGGGGGCCGACACCGGGGAGCTGTTTTTT
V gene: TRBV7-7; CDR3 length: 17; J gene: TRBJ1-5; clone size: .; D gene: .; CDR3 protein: CASSLFQGMGVDQPQHF; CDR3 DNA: TGTGCTAGCAGCTTATTCCAGGGGATGGGGGTGGATCAGCCCCAGCATTTT
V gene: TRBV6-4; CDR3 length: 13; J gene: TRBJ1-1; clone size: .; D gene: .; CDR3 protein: CASSVDRNTEAFF; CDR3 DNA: TGTGCCAGCAGCGTGGACAGGAACACTGAAGCTTTCTTT
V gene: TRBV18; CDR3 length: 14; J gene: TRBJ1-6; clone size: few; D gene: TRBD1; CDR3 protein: CASSPQGAFSPLHF; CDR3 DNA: TGTGCCAGCTCACCCCAGGGGGCGTTTTCACCCCTCCACTTT
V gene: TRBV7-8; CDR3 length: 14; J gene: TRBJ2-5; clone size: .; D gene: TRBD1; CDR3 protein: CASSPGQGKETQYF; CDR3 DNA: TGTGCCAGCAGCCCGGGACAGGGAAAAGAGACCCAGTACTTC
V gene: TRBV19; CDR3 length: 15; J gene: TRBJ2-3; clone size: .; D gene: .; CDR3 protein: CASSMAGVRSDTQYF; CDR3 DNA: TGTGCCAGTAGTATGGCAGGGGTGAGGTCAGATACGCAGTATTTT
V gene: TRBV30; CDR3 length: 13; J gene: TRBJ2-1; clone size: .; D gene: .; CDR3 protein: CAWSVLRYNEQFF; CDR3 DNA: TGTGCCTGGAGTGTACTACGGTACAATGAGCAGTTCTTC
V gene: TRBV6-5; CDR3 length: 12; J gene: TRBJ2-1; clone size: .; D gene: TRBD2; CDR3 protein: CASTPSGGPEFF; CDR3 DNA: TGTGCCAGCACCCCTAGCGGGGGGCCCGAGTTCTTC
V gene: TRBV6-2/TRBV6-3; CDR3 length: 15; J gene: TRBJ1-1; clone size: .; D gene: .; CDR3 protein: CASSYSKGLNTEAFF; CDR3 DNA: TGTGCCAGCAGTTACTCAAAGGGGCTGAACACTGAAGCTTTCTTT
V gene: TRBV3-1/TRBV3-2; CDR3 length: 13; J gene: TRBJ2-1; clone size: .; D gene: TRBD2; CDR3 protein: CASSVPGLNEQFF; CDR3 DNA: TGTGCCAGCAGCGTTCCGGGACTAAATGAGCAGTTCTTC
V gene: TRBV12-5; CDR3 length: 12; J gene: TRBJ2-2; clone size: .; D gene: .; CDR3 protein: CASGLLGTELFF; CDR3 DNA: TGTGCTAGTGGTTTGCTGGGGACAGAGCTGTTTTTT
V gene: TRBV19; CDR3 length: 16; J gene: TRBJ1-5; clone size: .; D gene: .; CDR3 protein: CASSSSEAAGGQPQHF; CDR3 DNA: TGTGCCAGTAGCTCCAGTGAGGCGGCAGGAGGACAGCCCCAGCATTTT
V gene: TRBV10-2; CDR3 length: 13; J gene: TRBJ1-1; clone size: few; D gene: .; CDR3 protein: CASSESTADEAFF; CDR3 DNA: TGCGCCAGCAGTGAGTCGACAGCTGATGAAGCTTTCTTT
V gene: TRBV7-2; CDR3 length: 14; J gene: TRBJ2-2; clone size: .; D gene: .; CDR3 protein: CASSGGTGTGELFF; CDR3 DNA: TGTGCCAGCAGCGGAGGGACCGGCACCGGGGAGCTGTTTTTT
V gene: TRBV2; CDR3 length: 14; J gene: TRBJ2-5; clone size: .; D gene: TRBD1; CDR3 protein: CASEGGTGEETQYF; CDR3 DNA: TGTGCCAGTGAAGGAGGAACAGGGGAAGAGACCCAGTACTTC
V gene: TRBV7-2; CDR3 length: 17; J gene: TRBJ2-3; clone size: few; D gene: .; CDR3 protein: CASSLLDSFRSTDTQYF; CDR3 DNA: TGTGCCAGCAGCCTACTCGACTCTTTCCGCAGCACAGATACGCAGTATTTT
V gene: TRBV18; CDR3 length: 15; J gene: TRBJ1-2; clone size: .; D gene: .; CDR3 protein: CASSLTAAINYGYTF; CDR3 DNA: TGTGCCAGCTCATTGACAGCCGCCATTAACTATGGCTACACCTTC
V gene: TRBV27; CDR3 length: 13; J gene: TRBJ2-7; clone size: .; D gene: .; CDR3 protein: CASSLGSPGEQYF; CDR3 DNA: TGTGCCAGCAGTTTGGGTTCCCCAGGCGAGCAGTACTTC
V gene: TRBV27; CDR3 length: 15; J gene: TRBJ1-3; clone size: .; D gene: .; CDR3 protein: CASSFSHRSGNTIYF; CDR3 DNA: TGTGCCAGCAGTTTTTCGCATAGATCTGGAAACACCATATATTTT
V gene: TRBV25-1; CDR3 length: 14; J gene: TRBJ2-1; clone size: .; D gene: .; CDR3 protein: CASSDSSGKVEQFF; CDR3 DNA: TGTGCCAGCAGTGACTCATCAGGAAAGGTTGAGCAGTTCTTC
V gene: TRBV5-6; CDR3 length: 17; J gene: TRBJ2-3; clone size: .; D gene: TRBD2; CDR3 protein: CASSLATSGGRTDTQYF; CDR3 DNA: TGTGCCAGCAGCTTGGCCACTAGCGGGGGACGCACAGATACGCAGTATTTT
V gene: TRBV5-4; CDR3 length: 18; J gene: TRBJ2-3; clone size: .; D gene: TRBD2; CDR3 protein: CASSPGTSGALSTDTQYF; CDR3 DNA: TGTGCCAGCAGCCCGGGGACTAGCGGGGCCCTAAGCACAGATACGCAGTATTTT
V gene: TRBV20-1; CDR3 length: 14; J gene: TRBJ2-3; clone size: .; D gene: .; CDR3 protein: CSASRGSHTDTQYF; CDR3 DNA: TGCAGTGCTAGTCGGGGGTCGCACACAGATACGCAGTATTTT
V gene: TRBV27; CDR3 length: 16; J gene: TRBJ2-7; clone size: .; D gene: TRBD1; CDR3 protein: CASSLGTGTGRDEQYF; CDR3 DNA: TGTGCCAGCAGTTTGGGGACCGGGACAGGGCGCGACGAGCAGTACTTC
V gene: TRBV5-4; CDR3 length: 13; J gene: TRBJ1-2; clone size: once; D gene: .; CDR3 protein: CASSLYAGEGYTF; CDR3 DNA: TGTGCCAGCAGCTTGTACGCCGGGGAGGGCTACACCTTC
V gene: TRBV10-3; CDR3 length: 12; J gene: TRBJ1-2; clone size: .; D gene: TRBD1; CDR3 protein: CATMGQNTPYTF; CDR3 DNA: TGTGCCACTATGGGACAGAACACCCCCTACACCTTC
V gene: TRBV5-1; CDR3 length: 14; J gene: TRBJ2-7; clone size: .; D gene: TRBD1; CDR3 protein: CASSPGTASYEQYF; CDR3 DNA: TGCGCCAGCAGCCCCGGGACAGCCTCCTACGAGCAGTACTTC
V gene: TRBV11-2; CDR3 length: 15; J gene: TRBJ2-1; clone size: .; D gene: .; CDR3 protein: CASSQPRILYNEQFF; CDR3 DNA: TGTGCCAGCAGCCAACCGCGAATACTTTACAATGAGCAGTTCTTC
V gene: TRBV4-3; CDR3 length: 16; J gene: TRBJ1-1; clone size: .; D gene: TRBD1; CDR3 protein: CASSQGLGQGNTEAFF; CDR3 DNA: TGCGCCAGCAGCCAGGGATTGGGACAGGGGAACACTGAAGCTTTCTTT
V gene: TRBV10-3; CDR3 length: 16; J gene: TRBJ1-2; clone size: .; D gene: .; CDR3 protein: CAISESIADFNYGYTF; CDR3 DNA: TGTGCCATCAGTGAGTCGATTGCAGACTTTAACTATGGCTACACCTTC
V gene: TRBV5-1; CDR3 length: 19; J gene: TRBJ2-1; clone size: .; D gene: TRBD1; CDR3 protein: CASSLGQGVYNHSYNEQFF; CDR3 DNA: TGCGCCAGCAGCTTGGGACAGGGCGTCTATAATCACTCCTACAATGAGCAGTTCTTC
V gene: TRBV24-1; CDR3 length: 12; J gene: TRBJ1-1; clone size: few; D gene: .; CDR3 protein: CATSTGNTEAFF; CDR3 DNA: TGTGCCACCAGTACGGGGAACACTGAAGCTTTCTTT
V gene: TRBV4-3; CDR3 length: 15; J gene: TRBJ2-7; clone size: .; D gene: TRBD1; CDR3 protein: CASSQADRGPFEQYF; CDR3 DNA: TGCGCCAGCAGCCAAGCAGACAGGGGGCCGTTCGAGCAGTACTTC
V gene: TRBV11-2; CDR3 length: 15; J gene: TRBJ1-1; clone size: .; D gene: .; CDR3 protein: CASSLNPGRTTEAFF; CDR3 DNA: TGTGCCAGCAGCTTGAATCCGGGGAGGACGACTGAAGCTTTCTTT
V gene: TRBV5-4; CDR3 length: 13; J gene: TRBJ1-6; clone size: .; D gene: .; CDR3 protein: CASSLGPGSPLHF; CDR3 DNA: TGTGCCAGCAGCTTGGGTCCGGGATCACCCCTCCACTTT
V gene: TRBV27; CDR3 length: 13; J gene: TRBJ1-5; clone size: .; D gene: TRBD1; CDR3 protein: CASRTGGNQPQHF; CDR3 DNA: TGTGCCAGCAGAACAGGGGGCAATCAGCCCCAGCATTTT
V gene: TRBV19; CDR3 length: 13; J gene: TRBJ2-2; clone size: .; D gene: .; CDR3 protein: CASSKGGPGELFF; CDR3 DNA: TGTGCCAGTAGTAAGGGGGGGCCCGGGGAGCTGTTTTTT
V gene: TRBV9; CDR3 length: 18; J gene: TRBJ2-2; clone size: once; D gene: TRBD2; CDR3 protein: CASSAGASGARGTGELFF; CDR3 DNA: TGTGCCAGCAGCGCGGGGGCTAGCGGGGCCAGGGGGACCGGGGAGCTGTTTTTT
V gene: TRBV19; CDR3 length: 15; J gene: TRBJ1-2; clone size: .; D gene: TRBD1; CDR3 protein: CASSSRGQGNYGYTF; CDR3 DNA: TGTGCCAGTAGTTCTCGGGGACAGGGGAACTATGGCTACACCTTC
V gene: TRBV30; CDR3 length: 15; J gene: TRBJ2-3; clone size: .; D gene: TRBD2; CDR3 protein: CAWNGAGGSTDTQYF; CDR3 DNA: TGTGCCTGGAATGGGGCGGGGGGTAGCACAGATACGCAGTATTTT
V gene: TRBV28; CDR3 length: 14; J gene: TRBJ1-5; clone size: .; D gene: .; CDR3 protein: CASSPSSLYQPQHF; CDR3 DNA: TGTGCCAGCAGCCCGAGCTCCCTTTATCAGCCCCAGCATTTT
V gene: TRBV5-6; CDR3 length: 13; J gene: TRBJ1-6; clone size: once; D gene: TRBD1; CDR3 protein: CASKTGVHSPLHF; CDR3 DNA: TGTGCCAGCAAGACAGGGGTTCATTCACCCCTCCACTTT
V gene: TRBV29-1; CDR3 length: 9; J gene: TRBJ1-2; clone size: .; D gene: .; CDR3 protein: CSVGVGYTF; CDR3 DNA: TGCAGCGTTGGTGTAGGCTACACCTTC
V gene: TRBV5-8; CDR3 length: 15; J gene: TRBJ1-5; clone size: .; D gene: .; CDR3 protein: CASSLKAGVGQPQHF; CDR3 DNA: TGTGCCAGCAGCTTAAAGGCAGGGGTAGGCCAGCCCCAGCATTTT
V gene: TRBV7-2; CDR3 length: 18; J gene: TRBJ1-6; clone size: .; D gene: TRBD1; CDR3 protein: CASSSGTGFVSYNSPLHF; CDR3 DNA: TGTGCCAGCAGCTCCGGGACAGGGTTTGTTTCCTATAATTCACCCCTCCACTTT